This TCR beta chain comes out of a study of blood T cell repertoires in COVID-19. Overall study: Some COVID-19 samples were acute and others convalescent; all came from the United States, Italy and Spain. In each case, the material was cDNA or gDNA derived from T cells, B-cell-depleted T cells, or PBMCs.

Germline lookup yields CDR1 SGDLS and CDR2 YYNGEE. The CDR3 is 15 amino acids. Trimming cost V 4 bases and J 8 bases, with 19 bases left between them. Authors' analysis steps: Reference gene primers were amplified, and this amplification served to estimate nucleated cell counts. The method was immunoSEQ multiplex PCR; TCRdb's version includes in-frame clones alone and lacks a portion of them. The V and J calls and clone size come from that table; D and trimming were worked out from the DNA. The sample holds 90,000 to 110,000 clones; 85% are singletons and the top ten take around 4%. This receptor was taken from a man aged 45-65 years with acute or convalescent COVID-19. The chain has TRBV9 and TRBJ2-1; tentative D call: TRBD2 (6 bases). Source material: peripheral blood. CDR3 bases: TGTGCCAGCAGCACTAGCAAGTCTATGCTTGATGAGCAGTTCTTC. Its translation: CASSTSKSMLDEQFF.